The rows below give T cell receptor beta chains drawn from one sample of a study of blood T cell repertoires in COVID-19. Method: immunoSEQ multiplex PCR; TCRdb's copy keeps in-frame clones and lacks some. This table holds almost 65,000 clones, around nine tenths found once. Material: PBMCs or T cells enriched from blood (not recorded which). These receptors were collected from a middle-aged woman who had recovered from COVID-19. The CDR3 runs from the conserved cysteine through the conserved F or W. The D gene is left open where the match is weak. Size is stated for part of the rows, as once, few or many counts, or as a class when the clone is expanded.

CDR3aa: CASSSTDSRNEKLFF; CDR3nt: TGCGCCAGCAGCTCCACGGACAGTAGAAATGAAAAACTGTTTTTT; v_gene: TRBV5-1; abundance: .; d_gene: .; j_gene: TRBJ1-4
CDR3aa: CASSFARDRSTEAFF; CDR3nt: TGCGCCAGCAGCTTCGCAAGAGACAGGAGCACTGAAGCTTTCTTT; v_gene: TRBV5-1; abundance: .; d_gene: .; j_gene: TRBJ1-1
CDR3aa: CASSLVLAGGNQETQYF; CDR3nt: TGTGCCAGCAGCTTAGTTCTAGCGGGGGGGAACCAAGAGACCCAGTACTTC; v_gene: TRBV7-9; abundance: .; d_gene: TRBD2; j_gene: TRBJ2-5
CDR3aa: CASSVLVREEKLFF; CDR3nt: TGTGCCAGCAGCGTACTGGTAAGGGAGGAAAAACTGTTTTTT; v_gene: TRBV9; abundance: .; d_gene: .; j_gene: TRBJ1-4
CDR3aa: CASAQISPLHF; CDR3nt: TGTGCCAGCGCACAAATTTCACCCCTCCACTTT; v_gene: TRBV6-5; abundance: .; d_gene: .; j_gene: TRBJ1-6
CDR3aa: CASQRGTTGPGNQPQHF; CDR3nt: TGTGCCAGCCAACGGGGGACGACCGGTCCTGGCAATCAGCCCCAGCATTTT; v_gene: TRBV7-9; abundance: few; d_gene: .; j_gene: TRBJ1-5
CDR3aa: CASSYSRLLPGGYTF; CDR3nt: TGTGCCAGCAGTTACTCGCGACTCCTACCGGGTGGCTACACCTTC; v_gene: TRBV6-5; abundance: once; d_gene: .; j_gene: TRBJ1-2
CDR3aa: CASSLKGGRQETQYF; CDR3nt: TGTGCCAGCAGCTTAAAGGGGGGGCGGCAAGAGACCCAGTACTTC; v_gene: TRBV11-3; abundance: .; d_gene: .; j_gene: TRBJ2-5
CDR3aa: CASSIEQIEYQPQHF; CDR3nt: TGTGCCAGTAGTATTGAACAGATCGAGTATCAGCCCCAGCATTTT; v_gene: TRBV19; abundance: .; d_gene: .; j_gene: TRBJ1-5
CDR3aa: CASKSASGRAGELFF; CDR3nt: TGTGCCAGCAAGTCGGCTAGCGGTCGTGCCGGGGAGCTGTTTTTT; v_gene: TRBV6-6; abundance: .; d_gene: TRBD2; j_gene: TRBJ2-2
CDR3aa: CASSTGTGSYEQYF; CDR3nt: TGTGCCAGTTCGACCGGGACAGGGTCCTACGAGCAGTACTTC; v_gene: TRBV19; abundance: .; d_gene: TRBD1; j_gene: TRBJ2-7
CDR3aa: CASSSKQTGAHGYTF; CDR3nt: TGTGCCAGCAGCTCAAAGCAGACAGGGGCCCATGGCTACACCTTC; v_gene: TRBV13; abundance: once; d_gene: TRBD1; j_gene: TRBJ1-2
CDR3aa: CASSPRLAGSTGELFF; CDR3nt: TGTGCCAGTAGTCCCCGACTAGCGGGTAGCACCGGGGAGCTGTTTTTT; v_gene: TRBV19; abundance: .; d_gene: TRBD2; j_gene: TRBJ2-2
CDR3aa: CASSGQDNSGANVLTF; CDR3nt: TGTGCCAGCTCAGGACAGGACAACTCTGGGGCCAACGTCCTGACTTTC; v_gene: TRBV18; abundance: .; d_gene: TRBD1; j_gene: TRBJ2-6
CDR3aa: CASSLAHRGHSGNTIYF; CDR3nt: TGCGCCAGCAGCTTGGCCCACAGGGGCCACTCTGGAAACACCATATATTTT; v_gene: TRBV5-1; abundance: .; d_gene: TRBD1; j_gene: TRBJ1-3
CDR3aa: CASSPHPGQGEGYTF; CDR3nt: TGCGCCAGCAGCCCTCACCCGGGACAGGGAGAAGGCTACACCTTC; v_gene: TRBV5-1; abundance: .; d_gene: TRBD1; j_gene: TRBJ1-2
CDR3aa: CASSQPHSQNGYTF; CDR3nt: TGTGCCAGCAGCCAACCCCACAGCCAGAATGGCTACACCTTC; v_gene: TRBV3-1/TRBV3-2; abundance: few; d_gene: .; j_gene: TRBJ1-2
CDR3aa: CASMRQTNTEAFF; CDR3nt: TGTGCCAGCATGCGACAGACGAACACTGAAGCTTTCTTT; v_gene: TRBV25-1; abundance: .; d_gene: .; j_gene: TRBJ1-1
CDR3aa: CSASNFWDSQSGNTIYF; CDR3nt: TGCAGTGCTAGTAACTTCTGGGACAGCCAATCTGGAAACACCATATATTTT; v_gene: TRBV20-1; abundance: .; d_gene: TRBD1; j_gene: TRBJ1-3
CDR3aa: CASSGTGTYNEQFF; CDR3nt: TGTGCTAGTAGTGGGACAGGGACCTACAATGAGCAGTTCTTC; v_gene: TRBV12-5; abundance: few; d_gene: TRBD1; j_gene: TRBJ2-1
CDR3aa: CASSQGGTGVYGYTF; CDR3nt: TGTGCCAGCAGCCAAGGCGGGACAGGGGTATATGGCTACACCTTC; v_gene: TRBV14; abundance: .; d_gene: TRBD1; j_gene: TRBJ1-2
CDR3aa: CAGGIDQPQHF; CDR3nt: TGTGCGGGGGGGATCGATCAGCCCCAGCATTTT; v_gene: TRBV6-5; abundance: once; d_gene: .; j_gene: TRBJ1-5
CDR3aa: CASRTTGTGVYGYTF; CDR3nt: TGTGCCAGTAGGACAACCGGGACAGGGGTCTATGGCTACACCTTC; v_gene: TRBV19; abundance: .; d_gene: TRBD1; j_gene: TRBJ1-2
CDR3aa: CASSQVLVGDKAFF; CDR3nt: TGTGCCAGCAGCCAAGTCCTAGTAGGTGATAAGGCTTTCTTT; v_gene: TRBV14; abundance: .; d_gene: .; j_gene: TRBJ1-1
CDR3aa: CASSLLGSPSGGNTIYF; CDR3nt: TGCGCCAGCAGCTTACTAGGGAGTCCCTCGGGTGGAAACACCATATATTTT; v_gene: TRBV4-1; abundance: once; d_gene: .; j_gene: TRBJ1-3
CDR3aa: CASRGLVRYEQYF; CDR3nt: TGTGCCAGCAGGGGACTAGTCCGGTACGAGCAGTACTTC; v_gene: TRBV6-6; abundance: .; d_gene: TRBD2; j_gene: TRBJ2-7
CDR3aa: CASSDIYTEAFF; CDR3nt: TGCGCCAGCAGTGACATTTACACTGAAGCTTTCTTT; v_gene: TRBV10-1; abundance: .; d_gene: .; j_gene: TRBJ1-1
CDR3aa: CASSLGTHNNSPLHF; CDR3nt: TGTGCCAGCAGCTTAGGGACACATAATAATTCACCCCTCCACTTT; v_gene: TRBV5-4; abundance: .; d_gene: .; j_gene: TRBJ1-6
CDR3aa: CAIATSGGALGSDTQYF; CDR3nt: TGTGCCATCGCCACTAGCGGGGGGGCCCTTGGGTCAGATACGCAGTATTTT; v_gene: TRBV10-3; abundance: .; d_gene: TRBD2; j_gene: TRBJ2-3
CDR3aa: CASSLSAGGGGNSPLHF; CDR3nt: TGTGCCAGCAGCTTAAGCGCCGGAGGTGGTGGTAATTCACCCCTCCACTTT; v_gene: TRBV7-6; abundance: .; d_gene: .; j_gene: TRBJ1-6
CDR3aa: CASRGTSGANVLTF; CDR3nt: TGTGCCAGCCGGGGGACCTCTGGGGCCAACGTCCTGACTTTC; v_gene: TRBV6-5; abundance: .; d_gene: .; j_gene: TRBJ2-6
CDR3aa: CATRRGVSDNEQFF; CDR3nt: TGTGCCACCCGCCGCGGGGTTTCCGACAATGAGCAGTTCTTC; v_gene: TRBV5-4; abundance: .; d_gene: .; j_gene: TRBJ2-1
CDR3aa: CASSQDLMAGIDEQYF; CDR3nt: TGTGCCAGCAGCCAAGATCTTATGGCAGGGATCGACGAGCAGTACTTC; v_gene: TRBV3-1/TRBV3-2; abundance: .; d_gene: .; j_gene: TRBJ2-7
CDR3aa: CAVTPGLQPYEQYF; CDR3nt: TGTGCCGTAACTCCGGGACTCCAACCCTACGAGCAGTACTTC; v_gene: TRBV6-5; abundance: .; d_gene: .; j_gene: TRBJ2-7
CDR3aa: CASSMLPEQGNGELFF; CDR3nt: TGTGCCAGTAGTATGCTCCCGGAGCAGGGGAACGGGGAGCTGTTTTTT; v_gene: TRBV19; abundance: .; d_gene: .; j_gene: TRBJ2-2
CDR3aa: CASSDGRSTGELFF; CDR3nt: TGTGCCAGCAGTGACGGCAGGTCAACCGGGGAGCTGTTTTTT; v_gene: TRBV6-4; abundance: .; d_gene: .; j_gene: TRBJ2-2
CDR3aa: CASSLANRGPQPQHF; CDR3nt: TGTGCCAGCAGCTTAGCAAACAGGGGTCCTCAGCCCCAGCATTTT; v_gene: TRBV7-8; abundance: once; d_gene: TRBD1; j_gene: TRBJ1-5
CDR3aa: CASSLEPDSSYEQYF; CDR3nt: TGTGCCAGCAGCCTCGAGCCGGACAGCTCCTACGAGCAGTACTTC; v_gene: TRBV7-6; abundance: once; d_gene: .; j_gene: TRBJ2-7
CDR3aa: CASSQVGVTVIAKNIQYF; CDR3nt: TGTGCCAGCAGCCAAGTAGGTGTAACAGTGATAGCCAAAAACATTCAGTACTTC; v_gene: TRBV14; abundance: few; d_gene: .; j_gene: TRBJ2-4
CDR3aa: CASSQDWASSLYNEQFF; CDR3nt: TGTGCCAGCAGCCAAGATTGGGCTAGCTCTCTCTACAATGAGCAGTTCTTC; v_gene: TRBV4-2; abundance: .; d_gene: .; j_gene: TRBJ2-1
CDR3aa: CASSLGTGGSNEKLFF; CDR3nt: TGTGCCAGCAGCCTCGGGACAGGGGGCTCTAATGAAAAACTGTTTTTT; v_gene: TRBV5-6; abundance: .; d_gene: TRBD1; j_gene: TRBJ1-4
CDR3aa: CSVMSGQGRRWETQYF; CDR3nt: TGCAGCGTCATGTCTGGCCAGGGGCGGAGGTGGGAGACCCAGTACTTC; v_gene: TRBV29-1; abundance: once; d_gene: .; j_gene: TRBJ2-5
CDR3aa: CASRHPGQSYEQYF; CDR3nt: TGCGCCAGCAGGCACCCGGGACAGTCCTACGAGCAGTACTTC; v_gene: TRBV5-1; abundance: .; d_gene: TRBD1; j_gene: TRBJ2-7
CDR3aa: CARSLLGTENNQPQHF; CDR3nt: TGTGCCAGAAGCTTGCTCGGGACAGAAAACAATCAGCCCCAGCATTTT; v_gene: TRBV5-3; abundance: .; d_gene: TRBD1; j_gene: TRBJ1-5
CDR3aa: CASSTYSGGLYNEQFF; CDR3nt: TGTGCCAGCAGCACATATAGCGGGGGCCTTTACAATGAGCAGTTCTTC; v_gene: TRBV7-8; abundance: .; d_gene: TRBD2; j_gene: TRBJ2-1
CDR3aa: CASSYSGQLNTEAFF; CDR3nt: TGTGCCAGCAGTTACTCGGGACAGTTAAACACTGAAGCTTTCTTT; v_gene: TRBV6-5; abundance: .; d_gene: TRBD1; j_gene: TRBJ1-1
CDR3aa: CASSLYQGYSNQPQHF; CDR3nt: TGTGCCAGCAGCTTGTACCAGGGTTATAGCAATCAGCCCCAGCATTTT; v_gene: TRBV5-8; abundance: .; d_gene: .; j_gene: TRBJ1-5